Sequencing of this T cell receptor beta chain was carried out in a study of cytomegalovirus exposure and HLA in healthy donors. At the level of the study: About four fifths of 398 genotyped donors fell in the Caucasian-associated ancestry cluster. Study results and caveats: According to the study, roughly 160 TCR beta chains were cytomegalovirus-associated.

Germline V gives CDR1 MNHNY, CDR2 SVGAGI (reference sequence). The length of the CDR3 is 15 residues. With 5 bases clipped from V and 5 bases from J, the junction kept 4 bases outside the gene matches. Every donor was a healthy person donating bone marrow. With respect to this clone: The antigen is unknown.

The PCR made use of 60 Vbeta and 13 Jbeta primers. Clones were sequenced by immunoSEQ multiplex PCR, and TCRdb holds only the in-frame ones, with some missing. The data show around 200,000 clones, around 62% seen once. This receptor was taken from a man between 35 and 55 years old in good health and CMV-seronegative. The V call is TRBV6-6, the J call TRBJ2-5, with 14 nucleotides matching TRBD2. The sequencing input was PBMCs. CDR3 amino acids: CASSDGLAGGETQYF. The DNA for the CDR3 is TGTGCCAGCAGTGACGGACTAGCGGGGGGTGAGACCCAGTACTTC.